A selection of T cell receptor beta chains follows, all from one sample in a study of beta chain features in type 1 diabetes. Clones were read by immunoSEQ multiplex PCR, and TCRdb kept only the in-frame ones, dropping some. Here the sample spans nearly 250,000 clones, roughly an eighth being singletons. The specimen was naive CD4+ T cells from blood. These receptors were collected from a woman aged 40 to 49 in good health. CDR3s include the opening cysteine and the closing phenylalanine or tryptophan. D genes are given only for firm matches. Rows give clone size only sometimes, using once, few, many, or a class for an expanded clone.

abundance: -
d_gene: -
j_gene: TRBJ2-3
v_gene: TRBV5-1
CDR3aa: CASSVRPTDTQYF
CDR3nt: TGCGCCAGCAGCGTCAGGCCCACAGATACGCAGTATTTT

abundance: few
d_gene: -
j_gene: TRBJ1-2
v_gene: TRBV7-2
CDR3aa: CASSPYSRASYTF
CDR3nt: TGTGCCAGCAGCCCCTATTCCAGGGCCAGCTACACCTTC

abundance: -
d_gene: -
j_gene: TRBJ2-3
v_gene: TRBV9
CDR3aa: CASSVPADTDTQYF
CDR3nt: TGTGCCAGCAGCGTACCAGCGGACACAGATACGCAGTATTTT

abundance: -
d_gene: -
j_gene: TRBJ1-2
v_gene: TRBV18
CDR3aa: CASSPTGNANYGYTF
CDR3nt: TGTGCCAGCTCCCCGACGGGGAATGCTAACTATGGCTACACCTTC

abundance: -
d_gene: TRBD2
j_gene: TRBJ2-5
v_gene: TRBV19
CDR3aa: CASSIGLAGVKTQYF
CDR3nt: TGTGCCAGTAGTATAGGACTAGCGGGGGTAAAGACCCAGTACTTC

abundance: -
d_gene: TRBD1
j_gene: TRBJ1-5
v_gene: TRBV6-1
CDR3aa: CASSLDRGGNQPQHF
CDR3nt: TGTGCCAGCAGTCTCGACAGGGGTGGCAATCAGCCCCAGCATTTT

abundance: -
d_gene: TRBD1
j_gene: TRBJ2-3
v_gene: TRBV10-2
CDR3aa: CASKNPYRGRITDTQYF
CDR3nt: TGCGCCAGCAAAAACCCTTACAGGGGGAGGATAACAGATACGCAGTATTTT

abundance: few
d_gene: TRBD2
j_gene: TRBJ2-5
v_gene: TRBV11-2
CDR3aa: CASSIGGGLARPRGRTQYF
CDR3nt: TGTGCCAGCAGCATAGGGGGGGGACTAGCGAGACCACGAGGGCGGACCCAGTACTTC

abundance: few
d_gene: TRBD2
j_gene: TRBJ2-5
v_gene: TRBV7-7
CDR3aa: CASSSGGETQYF
CDR3nt: TGTGCTAGCAGCTCCGGGGGGGAGACCCAGTACTTC

abundance: few
d_gene: TRBD1
j_gene: TRBJ2-5
v_gene: TRBV18
CDR3aa: CASSLGTGVIETQYF
CDR3nt: TGTGCCAGCTCACTCGGGACAGGGGTCATAGAGACCCAGTACTTC

abundance: -
d_gene: TRBD2
j_gene: TRBJ2-1
v_gene: TRBV5-1
CDR3aa: CASSLGGGGAVLDNEQFF
CDR3nt: TGCGCCAGCAGCTTGGGCGGCGGGGGGGCGGTACTCGACAATGAGCAGTTCTTC

abundance: once
d_gene: TRBD2
j_gene: TRBJ2-5
v_gene: TRBV5-1
CDR3aa: CASSGTSGQETQYF
CDR3nt: TGCGCCAGCAGCGGGACTAGCGGCCAAGAGACCCAGTACTTC

abundance: many
d_gene: TRBD1
j_gene: TRBJ2-1
v_gene: TRBV7-9
CDR3aa: CASSFAGTGLNEQFF
CDR3nt: TGTGCCAGCAGCTTCGCCGGGACAGGTCTTAATGAGCAGTTCTTC

abundance: few
d_gene: TRBD2
j_gene: TRBJ2-7
v_gene: TRBV18
CDR3aa: CASSPLPGGNSYEQYF
CDR3nt: TGTGCCAGCTCACCACTCCCGGGAGGGAACTCCTACGAGCAGTACTTC

abundance: few
d_gene: -
j_gene: TRBJ2-1
v_gene: TRBV18
CDR3aa: CASSPLPDSSYNEQFF
CDR3nt: TGTGCCAGCTCACCACTCCCAGATTCCTCCTACAATGAGCAGTTCTTC

abundance: -
d_gene: -
j_gene: TRBJ1-1
v_gene: TRBV27
CDR3aa: CASSSRLGEAFF
CDR3nt: TGTGCCAGCAGTTCGCGACTAGGGGAAGCTTTCTTT

abundance: -
d_gene: -
j_gene: TRBJ2-1
v_gene: TRBV5-1
CDR3aa: CASSPGYRGSYNEQFF
CDR3nt: TGCGCCAGCAGCCCCGGGTACCGGGGGTCCTACAATGAGCAGTTCTTC

abundance: few
d_gene: -
j_gene: TRBJ1-3
v_gene: TRBV7-9
CDR3aa: CASRPGLQGPGNTIYF
CDR3nt: TGTGCCTCTCGGCCGGGACTTCAAGGCCCTGGAAACACCATATATTTT

abundance: few
d_gene: -
j_gene: TRBJ2-2
v_gene: TRBV23-1
CDR3aa: CASSQCKQGGTGELFF
CDR3nt: TGCGCCAGCAGTCAATGTAAACAGGGCGGCACCGGGGAGCTGTTTTTT

abundance: -
d_gene: -
j_gene: TRBJ1-6
v_gene: TRBV6-5
CDR3aa: CASSTSGGSPLHF
CDR3nt: TGTGCCAGCAGTACCTCGGGAGGTTCACCCCTCCACTTT

abundance: -
d_gene: TRBD1
j_gene: TRBJ2-7
v_gene: TRBV2
CDR3aa: CASSEGQGAVYEQYF
CDR3nt: TGTGCCAGCAGTGAAGGACAGGGGGCGGTCTACGAGCAGTACTTC

abundance: few
d_gene: TRBD1
j_gene: TRBJ1-4
v_gene: TRBV14
CDR3aa: CASSQVGQGAKLFF
CDR3nt: TGTGCCAGCAGCCAAGTGGGACAGGGGGCAAAACTGTTTTTT

abundance: few
d_gene: TRBD2
j_gene: TRBJ2-7
v_gene: TRBV13
CDR3aa: CASSFSGGHSYEQYF
CDR3nt: TGTGCCAGCAGCTTTAGCGGGGGCCACTCCTACGAGCAGTACTTC

abundance: -
d_gene: -
j_gene: TRBJ1-4
v_gene: TRBV4-1
CDR3aa: CASGAEKLFF
CDR3nt: TGCGCCAGCGGGGCTGAAAAACTGTTTTTT

abundance: few
d_gene: -
j_gene: TRBJ2-5
v_gene: TRBV20-1
CDR3aa: CSARIGETQYF
CDR3nt: TGCAGTGCTAGAATCGGGGAGACCCAGTACTTC

abundance: few
d_gene: TRBD1
j_gene: TRBJ2-1
v_gene: TRBV5-4
CDR3aa: CASSPGQGRGEQFF
CDR3nt: TGTGCCAGCAGTCCCGGACAGGGGAGGGGTGAGCAGTTCTTC

abundance: -
d_gene: -
j_gene: TRBJ1-2
v_gene: TRBV27
CDR3aa: CASSFNPNYGYTF
CDR3nt: TGTGCCAGCAGTTTTAATCCTAACTATGGCTACACCTTC

abundance: -
d_gene: -
j_gene: TRBJ2-3
v_gene: TRBV7-8
CDR3aa: CASSLRLVGDTQYF
CDR3nt: TGTGCCAGCAGCTTAAGACTAGTTGGAGATACGCAGTATTTT

abundance: -
d_gene: -
j_gene: TRBJ2-5
v_gene: TRBV6-1
CDR3aa: CAINYRVLQETQYF
CDR3nt: TGTGCCATCAATTACAGGGTGCTGCAAGAGACCCAGTACTTC

abundance: -
d_gene: -
j_gene: TRBJ2-3
v_gene: TRBV2
CDR3aa: CASSEKRQGKYF
CDR3nt: TGTGCCAGCAGTGAAAAGAGGCAGGGGAAGTATTTT

abundance: -
d_gene: -
j_gene: TRBJ1-2
v_gene: TRBV7-9
CDR3aa: CASSLAWTSFYGYTF
CDR3nt: TGTGCCAGCAGCTTAGCGTGGACATCCTTCTATGGCTACACCTTC

abundance: -
d_gene: TRBD1
j_gene: TRBJ1-4
v_gene: TRBV7-9
CDR3aa: CASSPQGADEKLFF
CDR3nt: TGTGCCAGCAGCCCACAGGGGGCGGATGAAAAACTGTTTTTT

abundance: few
d_gene: TRBD2
j_gene: TRBJ2-7
v_gene: TRBV18
CDR3aa: CASSTLAGVYEQYF
CDR3nt: TGTGCCAGCTCAACCCTAGCGGGGGTCTACGAGCAGTACTTC

abundance: once
d_gene: TRBD2
j_gene: TRBJ2-3
v_gene: TRBV7-2
CDR3aa: CASSLLAGGGTDTQYF
CDR3nt: TGTGCCAGCAGCCTCCTAGCGGGGGGGGGCACAGATACGCAGTATTTT

abundance: -
d_gene: -
j_gene: TRBJ2-2
v_gene: TRBV7-9
CDR3aa: CASSTIRNTRRGELFF
CDR3nt: TGTGCCAGCAGCACCATCAGGAACACTCGAAGGGGGGAGCTGTTTTTT

abundance: few
d_gene: TRBD1
j_gene: TRBJ2-7
v_gene: TRBV14
CDR3aa: CASSQGTGFEYEQYF
CDR3nt: TGTGCCAGCAGCCAAGGGACAGGGTTTGAGTACGAGCAGTACTTC

abundance: few
d_gene: TRBD1
j_gene: TRBJ2-3
v_gene: TRBV9
CDR3aa: CASSVGQGPTDTQYF
CDR3nt: TGTGCCAGCAGCGTAGGACAGGGCCCCACAGATACGCAGTATTTT

abundance: -
d_gene: TRBD2
j_gene: TRBJ2-5
v_gene: TRBV5-4
CDR3aa: CASSFRLAEQETQYF
CDR3nt: TGTGCCAGCAGCTTCAGACTAGCGGAGCAAGAGACCCAGTACTTC

abundance: few
d_gene: TRBD1
j_gene: TRBJ2-1
v_gene: TRBV6-5
CDR3aa: CASSGQGSYSEQFF
CDR3nt: TGTGCCAGCAGTGGACAGGGGAGCTACAGTGAGCAGTTCTTC

abundance: -
d_gene: -
j_gene: TRBJ2-7
v_gene: TRBV7-9
CDR3aa: CASSLGGSVGEQYF
CDR3nt: TGTGCCAGCAGCTTAGGAGGGTCAGTCGGCGAGCAGTACTTC

abundance: -
d_gene: TRBD1
j_gene: TRBJ1-5
v_gene: TRBV18
CDR3aa: CASSPGQGATQPQHF
CDR3nt: TGTGCCAGCTCACCGGGGCAGGGGGCGACCCAGCCCCAGCATTTT

abundance: -
d_gene: TRBD2
j_gene: TRBJ2-1
v_gene: TRBV11-2
CDR3aa: CASSNRLAGVGNEQFF
CDR3nt: TGTGCCAGCAGCAACCGACTAGCGGGGGTTGGGAATGAGCAGTTCTTC

abundance: -
d_gene: TRBD1
j_gene: TRBJ2-1
v_gene: TRBV25-1
CDR3aa: CASSEFSGDRGYEQFF
CDR3nt: TGTGCCAGCAGTGAATTTAGCGGGGACAGGGGGTATGAGCAGTTCTTC

abundance: few
d_gene: TRBD2
j_gene: TRBJ2-7
v_gene: TRBV11-2
CDR3aa: CASSTSSGALSSYEQYF
CDR3nt: TGTGCCAGCAGCACTAGTAGCGGGGCATTATCCTCCTACGAGCAGTACTTC

abundance: -
d_gene: TRBD2
j_gene: TRBJ2-1
v_gene: TRBV9
CDR3aa: CASSVSGGSYNEQFF
CDR3nt: TGTGCCAGCAGCGTTAGCGGGGGGTCTTACAATGAGCAGTTCTTC

abundance: few
d_gene: TRBD1
j_gene: TRBJ2-5
v_gene: TRBV5-6
CDR3aa: CASSLGDRGLETQYF
CDR3nt: TGTGCCAGCAGCTTGGGGGACAGGGGGCTAGAGACCCAGTACTTC

abundance: few
d_gene: TRBD1
j_gene: TRBJ1-1
v_gene: TRBV18
CDR3aa: CASSPQGAGGLDTEAFF
CDR3nt: TGTGCCAGCTCACCACAGGGGGCAGGGGGATTGGACACTGAAGCTTTCTTT

abundance: -
d_gene: -
j_gene: TRBJ2-5
v_gene: TRBV5-1
CDR3aa: CASMLSGEETQYF
CDR3nt: TGCGCGAGTATGCTAAGCGGTGAAGAGACCCAGTACTTC